These 19 T cell receptor beta chains share one sample of origin, sequenced in a study of blood T cell repertoires in COVID-19. Sequenced by immunoSEQ multiplex PCR; TCRdb stores in-frame clones only, minus some. The sample yields roughly 520,000 clones, roughly 90% seen once. The sample was PBMCs or T cells enriched from blood (not recorded which). The receptors derive from a woman in her 40s who had recovered from COVID-19.

This clone was detected many times. The chain combines TRBV6-5 with TRBJ1-1; D call uncertain. The CDR3 runs to 14 residues. V was shortened by 0 bases and J by 0 bases, with 5 bases between the two germline ends. Germline CDR1 reads MNHEY; CDR2 reads SVGAGI. CDR3 coding DNA: TGTGCCAGCAGTTACTCGCTAATGAACACTGAAGCTTTCTTT. It specifies CASSYSLMNTEAFF.

CDR3: CASSITGGAGEKLFF. CDR3 DNA sequence: TGTGCCAGCAGCATCACAGGGGGCGCGGGTGAAAAACTGTTTTTT. The chain joins TRBV7-9 to TRBJ1-4; 9 nucleotides line up with TRBD1. This CDR3 comprises 15 residues. The V and J ends lost 5 bases and 7 bases, in that order; junction bases with no gene match: 8. Germline V gene lookup returns CDR1 SEHNR and CDR2 FQNEAQ (reference sequence).

The rearrangement joins TRBV7-2 to TRBJ2-5; 8 bases fit TRBD1. The trim removed 9 bases at V and 0 bases at J, leaving 3 bases unmatched. Per germline, CDR1 SGHTA and CDR2 FQGNSA. The CDR3 length is 13 residues. CDR3 loop: CASRTGNQETQYF. In DNA, the CDR3 is TGTGCCAGTCGGACAGGGAACCAAGAGACCCAGTACTTC.

This clone was detected once. This chain connects TRBV3-1 (or the pseudogene TRBV3-2) to TRBJ2-7; no clear D gene. With 4 bases removed from V and 1 base from J, the gap between germline ends came to 8 bases. CDR1 and CDR2 (germline): LGHDT, YNNKEL (reference sequence). The CDR3 is made up of 13 amino acids. CDR3 in DNA: TGTGCCAGCAGCCTAAGAGAATCCTACGAGCAGTACTTC. It encodes CASSLRESYEQYF.

The rearrangement uses TRBV7-2 and TRBJ2-5; D is uncertain. Trimming stripped 4 bases from V and 2 bases from J, with 14 bases between. This CDR3 contains 15 residues. Germline values: CDR1 SGHTA, CDR2 FQGNSA. The CDR3 coding sequence is TGTGCCAGCAGCTCGGGTCAGAGGTCTCAAGAGACCCAGTACTTC. The encoded protein is CASSSGQRSQETQYF.

The rearrangement joins TRBV6-2 or TRBV6-3 to TRBJ2-2; 8 positions match TRBD2. This CDR3 spans 16 amino acids. Germline CDR1 MNHEY, CDR2 SVGEGT. The V segment lost 4 bases and the J segment 0 bases; nucleotides outside the gene matches: 4. The CDR3 nucleotides read TGTGCCAGCAGTTGGGTAGCGGGATCGAACACCGGGGAGCTGTTTTTT. Translated: CASSWVAGSNTGELFF.

This rearrangement joins TRBV5-1 to TRBJ2-3, with D maybe TRBD1 (5 bases). The germline V and J ends were trimmed by 1 base and 6 bases, with 12 bases remaining between them. The CDR3 runs 14 residues. Germline values: CDR1 SGHRS, CDR2 YFSETQ. In DNA form, the CDR3 reads TGCGCCAGCAGCTTGTCAGGGCAGGCGGATACGCAGTATTTT. It specifies CASSLSGQADTQYF.

The genes are TRBV7-9 and TRBJ2-1; TRBD2 matches 11 bases. Germline trimming cut 5 bases from V and 7 bases from J; bases unmatched to any gene: 10. The length of the CDR3 is 16 residues. Germline CDR1 reads SEHNR; CDR2 reads FQNEAQ (reference sequence). CDR3 in amino acids: CASSDGTSGSFNEQFF. CDR3 DNA sequence: TGTGCCAGCAGCGACGGAACTAGCGGGAGTTTTAATGAGCAGTTCTTC. Complete variable domain (other parts from reference TRBV7-9 and TRBJ2-1): DTGVSQNPRHKITKRGQNVTFRCDPISEHNRLYWYRQTLGQGPEFLTYFQNEAQLEKSRLLSDRFSAERPKGSFSTLEIQRTEQGDSAMYLCASSDGTSGSFNEQFFGPGTRLTVL.

V and J are TRBV29-1 and TRBJ2-2; weak D call: TRBD1 (7 bases). This CDR3 comprises 15 residues. CDR1 SQVTM and CDR2 ANQGSEA come from the germline V gene. V lost 4 bases, J lost 6 bases, and 18 bases lay in between. DNA for the CDR3: TGCAGCGTTGCGACTAGGGGACAGTTCTCCGGGGAGCTGTTTTTT. This encodes CSVATRGQFSGELFF.

A single count supports this clone. The chain couples TRBV18 to TRBJ1-2, with a possible D match to TRBD1 (6 bases). V was cut by 4 bases and J by 1 base, with 13 bases left in between. The CDR3 runs to 15 residues. From germline, CDR1 is KGHSH and CDR2 LQKENI. The CDR3 spells CASSQRTASNYGYTF. In nucleotides, the CDR3 is TGTGCCAGCTCACAGAGGACAGCCAGTAACTATGGCTACACCTTC.

The chain uses TRBV11-2 and TRBJ2-7; weak D call: TRBD2 (6 bases). The ends were cut back, 1 base at V and 0 bases at J, with 19 bases in the middle. The CDR3 sequence is 18 residues long. Germline CDR1 reads SGHAT; CDR2 reads FQNNGV. Here the CDR3 DNA reads TGTGCCAGCAGCTTAGTACCTTACCGGGACTTCAGCTCCTACGAGCAGTACTTC. Amino acids: CASSLVPYRDFSSYEQYF.

The V gene is TRBV4-3, the J gene TRBJ1-4; D not certain. Trimming removed 0 bases at V and 4 bases at J, with 9 bases between. Germline-derived CDR1 and CDR2 are LGHNA and YSLEER. This CDR3 spans 15 amino acids. CDR3 residues: CASSQDRGHNEKLFF. The CDR3 DNA reads TGCGCCAGCAGCCAAGATCGCGGGCATAATGAAAAACTGTTTTTT.

This chain joins TRBV5-6 and TRBJ1-2, with 8 bases lining up with TRBD1. Germline CDR1 SGHDT, CDR2 YYEEEE. CDR3 size: 14 residues. V trimming: 5 bases; J trimming: 4 bases; junction bases outside the gene matches: 7. The CDR3 coding sequence is TGTGCCAGCAGGAGCCAGGACAGGGCCTATGGCTACACCTTC. It translates to CASRSQDRAYGYTF.

This chain links TRBV7-9 with TRBJ2-2, with a weak D call TRBD2 (6 bases). Germline V lookup: CDR1 SEHNR, CDR2 FQNEAQ (reference sequence). There are 16 residues in the CDR3. Trimming removed 6 bases at V and 5 bases at J, with 19 bases between. The CDR3 loop reads CASRPSGSGRTGELFF. DNA for the CDR3: TGTGCCAGCAGGCCATCCGGGAGCGGTCGAACCGGGGAGCTGTTTTTT.

This chain connects TRBV6-5 to TRBJ2-3; D unresolved. Trimming removed 0 bases from V and 2 bases from J, with 9 bases in between. CDR3 length: 15 residues. Per germline, CDR1 MNHEY and CDR2 SVGAGI. The CDR3 region is CASSYSSANTDTQYF. The CDR3 DNA reads as TGTGCCAGCAGTTACTCTAGTGCGAACACAGATACGCAGTATTTT.

The V call is TRBV7-2, the J call TRBJ2-3, with TRBD2 identical over 12 bases. The germline CDR1 and CDR2 sequences are SGHTA and FQGNSA. The V and J ends lost 6 bases and 6 bases, in that order; junction bases with no gene match: 4. This CDR3 is built from 14 residues. DNA of the CDR3: TGTGCCAGCAGTCTAGCGGGAGGGCTTGATACGCAGTATTTT. It specifies CASSLAGGLDTQYF. Combining the CDR3 with reference TRBV7-2 and TRBJ2-3 gives the whole variable domain GAGVSQSPSNKVTEKGKDVELRCDPISGHTALYWYRQSLGQGLEFLIYFQGNSAPDKSGLPSDRFSAERTGGSVSTLTIQRTQQEDSAVYLCASSLAGGLDTQYFGPGTRLTVL.

V and J are TRBV5-1 and TRBJ1-5; weak D call: TRBD1 (6 bases). Looked up from germline, CDR1 is SGHRS and CDR2 is YFSETQ. This CDR3 spans 16 amino acids. V was clipped by 2 bases and J by 5 bases, with 17 bases between them. The DNA for the CDR3 is TGCGCCAGCAGCTTAGGTACAGGGTCCTTCCATCAGCCCCAGCATTTT. This encodes CASSLGTGSFHQPQHF.

The chain has TRBV7-9 and TRBJ2-4; a weak D match, TRBD1 (5 bases). Germline loops: CDR1 SEHNR, CDR2 FQNEAQ (reference sequence). The CDR3 length is 13 residues. V was clipped by 5 bases and J by 4 bases, with 9 bases between them. The CDR3 is CASSPDRKNIQYF. CDR3 DNA: TGTGCCAGCAGCCCCGACAGAAAAAACATTCAGTACTTC.

This clone was counted once. The CDR3 DNA reads as TGCGCCAGCAGCTCGGAGGGAACCCCCTCCTACGAGCAGTACTTC. Protein: CASSSEGTPSYEQYF. The gene calls are TRBV5-1 and TRBJ2-7; possibly TRBD2 for D (6 bases). Looked up from germline, CDR1 is SGHRS and CDR2 is YFSETQ. Trimming removed 3 bases at V and 0 bases at J, with 13 bases between. There are 15 residues in the CDR3.